This T cell receptor (beta chain) emerged from a study of shared clonotypes between healthy human individuals (dated by TCRdb to the early 2020s). Notes on the research overall: A couple of women and three men aged 18 to 49 years were included in the cohort. For each donor, three plates each were used for CD4 naive and CD4 memory, two plates were used for CD8 naive, and one plate was used for CD8 memory. To estimate repertoire size and how much clonotype sharing occurs between individuals, the study deeply sequenced the blood TCR repertoires of five or six healthy adults. To increase sequencing depth and limit assay-specific biases, different laboratories used diverse techniques to prepare libraries and sequence TCR repertoires. Leukapheresis yielded between about 0.85 and 10 billion PBMCs per donor.

As regards this clone: It has no known antigen specificity. No per-base quality is available; no much larger clone lies one base away.

What the study reported, not specific to this receptor: Sampling was restricted to blood, and TCR repertoires in tissue are likely to differ from TCR repertoires in blood. Rarefaction of sorted-subset datasets indicated incomplete sequencing despite the large sequencing depth. Higher generation probabilities were observed for clonotypes shared by all four sorted-subset donors than for non-shared clonotypes. Roughly 5.2% of naive CD4, 3.5% of naive CD8, about 2.1% of memory CD4, and about 0.4% of memory CD8 clonotypes were shared across a few donors. Based on pairwise subsampling, the degree of clonotype sharing among donors was expected to be affected by sequencing depth. Larger estimated clonotype richness was generally found for naive subsets than for memory subsets. The small number of donors limited the genetic and exposure-history diversity represented.

Measured from the cysteine to the phenylalanine, the CDR3 is 14 residues long. Here the CDR3 DNA is all that survives: 42 bases in frame from base 1. Trimming accounts for 7 bases at V and 3 bases at J, while the number of junction bases matched to no gene is 7. Via the germline V gene, CDR1 is MDHEN and CDR2 SYDVKM. The donors were healthy, HIV-negative adults with no recently reported acute infections or vaccinations. Only Caucasian adults living in Nashville, Tennessee, USA were represented among the donors. CD4+ T cells were enriched through magnetic negative selection, after which naive cells were positively selected on CD45RA and the remaining negative fraction served as the memory subset. Blood was collected by leukapheresis, and PBMCs were isolated by Ficoll-Histopaque density gradient centrifugation and then cryopreserved in liquid nitrogen vapor phase. Analytical flow cytometry was used to check the purity and quantity of each magnetically sorted T cell population. Genomic DNA was isolated from every sorted fraction and measured by UV absorbance on a Nanodrop 2000c.

Using the deep immunoSEQ assay, TCR CDR3 regions were amplified from genomic DNA by multiplex PCR. Extracted genomic DNA from each cell subset was spread evenly across all wells of several immunoSEQ 96-well plates, with each plate serving as a replicate. For sorted subsets, 200 to 250 ng of genomic DNA, equivalent to 25,000 to 35,000 T cell genomes, went into each replicate PCR. The purified libraries were quantified using a Qubit 3.0 fluorometer, sized with a Bioanalyzer 2100, and then quantified again using the KAPA Library Quantification kit. Every immunoSEQ 96-well plate was sequenced on a dedicated single-read 150-cycle Illumina NextSeq 550 flow cell. Per the original workflow: Because the immunoSEQ output held only junctional sequences and lacked quality scores, the filtering could not match the filtering applied to full-length reads. Sequences were annotated with PyIR, a Python wrapper for IgBLAST v1.9, and V/J genes and CDR3 were assigned using IMGT germline references. Reads were removed for weak V/J assignments (E-value above 1e-6), missing CDR3, stop codons, out-of-frame junctions, or ambiguous translated residues. V3J clonotypes were defined as sequences sharing the same inferred V gene, J gene, and CDR3 amino acid sequence. Percentage overlap between repertoires was computed as shared unique clonotypes divided by the size of the smaller repertoire. Repertoire richness was assessed with RTK rarefaction, the Chao1 estimator, and Recon v2.1 estimates of unobserved clonotypes. OLGA was used to compute generation probabilities for all TCRbeta clonotypes that the gDNA method yielded from a handful of donors. Here the immuneACCESS table is served through TCRdb, limited to in-frame sequences with V and J called. Missing clones are a known gap in these copies; in checked studies unresolved V genes cover under half, and the rest lacks a known reason. The DNA was the basis for D and trimming; V, J and clone size are from that table. The sample contains approximately 500,000 clones, about 96% of them found a single time. Roughly 0.06% of the sample rests with the top ten.

The sequencing input was naive CD4+ T cells sorted from blood. Read against the paper, the sample's cell subset or site label means: CD45RA+ positively selected. This clonotype was obtained from a woman aged 25 to 39 in good health. This chain is built from TRBV28 and TRBJ2-7, with TRBD1 matching 9 junction bases. The nucleotides are TGTGCCAGCACCCTTCAGACAGGGGGCTACGAGCAGTACTTC. The encoded protein is CASTLQTGGYEQYF.